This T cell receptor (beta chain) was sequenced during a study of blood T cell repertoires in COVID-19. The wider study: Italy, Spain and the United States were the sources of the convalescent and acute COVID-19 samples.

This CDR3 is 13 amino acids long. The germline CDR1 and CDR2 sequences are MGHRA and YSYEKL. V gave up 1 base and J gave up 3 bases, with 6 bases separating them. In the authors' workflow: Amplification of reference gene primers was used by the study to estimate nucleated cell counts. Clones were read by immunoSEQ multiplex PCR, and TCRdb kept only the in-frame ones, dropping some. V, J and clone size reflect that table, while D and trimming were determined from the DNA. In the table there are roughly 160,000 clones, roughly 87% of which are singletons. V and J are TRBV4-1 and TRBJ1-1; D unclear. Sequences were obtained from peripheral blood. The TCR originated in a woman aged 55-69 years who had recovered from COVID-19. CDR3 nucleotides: TGCGCCAGCAGCCAAGTCGGGGACACTGAAGCTTTCTTT. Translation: CASSQVGDTEAFF.